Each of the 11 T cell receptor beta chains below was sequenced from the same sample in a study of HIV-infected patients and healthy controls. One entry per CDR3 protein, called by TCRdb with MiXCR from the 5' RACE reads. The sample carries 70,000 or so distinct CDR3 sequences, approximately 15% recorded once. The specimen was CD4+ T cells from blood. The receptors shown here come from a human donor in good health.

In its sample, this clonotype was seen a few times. In nucleotides, the CDR3 is TGCGCCAGCAGCTTGGCGGGGGGGAGCTCTGGGGCCAACGTCCTGACTTTC. Its protein is CASSLAGGSSGANVLTF. The V and J genes are TRBV5-1 and TRBJ2-6; 8 nucleotides agree with TRBD2. With V trimmed by 0 bases and J by 0 bases, 2 bases remained unmatched. Germline V CDR1 and CDR2: SGHRS, YFSETQ. The CDR3 covers 17 residues.

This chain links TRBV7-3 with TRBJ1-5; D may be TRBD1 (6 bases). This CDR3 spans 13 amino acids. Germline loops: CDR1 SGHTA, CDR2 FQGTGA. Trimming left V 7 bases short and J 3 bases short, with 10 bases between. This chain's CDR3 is CASIRGANQPQHF. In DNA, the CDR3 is TGTGCCAGCATTCGGGGGGCCAATCAGCCCCAGCATTTT. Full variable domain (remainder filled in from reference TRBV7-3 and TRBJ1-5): GAGVSQTPSNKVTEKGKYVELRCDPISGHTALYWYRQSLGQGPEFLIYFQGTGAADDSGLPNDRFFAVRPEGSVSTLKIQRTERGDSAVYLCASIRGANQPQHFGDGTRLSIL.

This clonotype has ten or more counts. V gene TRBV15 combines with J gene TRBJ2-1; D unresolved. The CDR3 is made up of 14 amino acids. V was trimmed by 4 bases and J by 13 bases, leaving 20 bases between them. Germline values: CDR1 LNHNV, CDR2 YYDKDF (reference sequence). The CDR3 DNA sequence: TGTGCCACCAGCACTGCCGTCGGGCCCCGAGTCCAGTTCTTC. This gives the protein CATSTAVGPRVQFF.

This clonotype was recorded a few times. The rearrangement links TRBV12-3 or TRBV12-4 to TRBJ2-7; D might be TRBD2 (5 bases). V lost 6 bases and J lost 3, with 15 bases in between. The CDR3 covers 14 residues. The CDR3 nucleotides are TGTGCCAGCAGCCCCTCGGCCCGGGGCTACGAGCAGTACTTC. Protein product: CASSPSARGYEQYF.

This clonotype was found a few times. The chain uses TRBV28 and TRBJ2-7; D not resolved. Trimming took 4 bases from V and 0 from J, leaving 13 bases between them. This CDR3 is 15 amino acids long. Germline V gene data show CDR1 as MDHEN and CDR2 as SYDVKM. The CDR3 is CASSSPVAPSYEQYF. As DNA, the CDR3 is TGTGCCAGCAGTTCTCCGGTAGCCCCCTCCTACGAGCAGTACTTC. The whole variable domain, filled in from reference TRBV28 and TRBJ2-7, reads DVKVTQSSRYLVKRTGEKVFLECVQDMDHENMFWYRQDPGLGLRLIYFSYDVKMKEKGDIPEGYSVSREKKERFSLILESASTNQTSMYLCASSSPVAPSYEQYFGPGTRLTVT.

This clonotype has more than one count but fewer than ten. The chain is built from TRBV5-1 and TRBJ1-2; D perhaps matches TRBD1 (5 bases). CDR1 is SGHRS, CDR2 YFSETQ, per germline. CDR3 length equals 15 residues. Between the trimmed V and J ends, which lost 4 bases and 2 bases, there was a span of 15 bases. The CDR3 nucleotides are TGCGCCAGCAGCACGGGGCTTTCCTCGAACTATGGCTACACCTTC. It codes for CASSTGLSSNYGYTF.

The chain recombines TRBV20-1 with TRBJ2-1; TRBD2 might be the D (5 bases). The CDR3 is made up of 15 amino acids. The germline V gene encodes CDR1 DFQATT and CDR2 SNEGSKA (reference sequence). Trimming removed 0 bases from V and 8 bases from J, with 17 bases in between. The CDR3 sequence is CSARDERTRAHEQFF. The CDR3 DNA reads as TGCAGTGCTAGAGATGAGAGGACTCGCGCTCATGAGCAGTTCTTC.

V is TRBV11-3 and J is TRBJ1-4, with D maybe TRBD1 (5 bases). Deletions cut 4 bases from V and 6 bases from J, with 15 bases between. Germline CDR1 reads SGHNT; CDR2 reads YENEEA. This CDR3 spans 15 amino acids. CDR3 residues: CASSSTGGRDEKLFF. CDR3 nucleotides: TGTGCCAGCAGCTCGACCGGGGGGAGAGATGAAAAACTGTTTTTT.

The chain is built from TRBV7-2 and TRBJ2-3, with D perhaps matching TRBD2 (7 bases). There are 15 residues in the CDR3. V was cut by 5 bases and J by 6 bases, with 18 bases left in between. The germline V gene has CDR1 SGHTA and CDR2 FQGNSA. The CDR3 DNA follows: TGTGCCAGCAGCCCGAGGTCGGGGGGCTCGGATACGCAGTATTTT. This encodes CASSPRSGGSDTQYF.

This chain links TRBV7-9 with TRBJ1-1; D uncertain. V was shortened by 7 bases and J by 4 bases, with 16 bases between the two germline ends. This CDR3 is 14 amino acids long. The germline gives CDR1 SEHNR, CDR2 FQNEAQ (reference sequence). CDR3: CASTPQAEGTEAFF. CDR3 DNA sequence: TGTGCCAGCACCCCGCAGGCGGAGGGCACTGAAGCTTTCTTT.

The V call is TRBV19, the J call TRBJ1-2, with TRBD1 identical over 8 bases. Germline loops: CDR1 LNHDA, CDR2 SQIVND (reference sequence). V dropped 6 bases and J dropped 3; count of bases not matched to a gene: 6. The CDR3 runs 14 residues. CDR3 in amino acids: CASRIQGGDYGYTF. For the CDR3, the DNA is TGTGCCAGTAGGATACAGGGGGGAGACTATGGCTACACCTTC.